Listed below are T cell receptor beta chains from one sample, sequenced in a study of regulatory T cells in long-lasting Graves disease. TCRdb used MiXCR to reprocess the multiplex PCR reads, holding one entry per CDR3 protein. The table records 350,000 to 550,000 distinct CDR3 sequences, over 15% of them present only once. In addition, the sample was reused for a study of T cells in Graves' hyperthyroidism and ophthalmopathy.

Sequencing was performed on peripheral blood mononuclear cells (PBMCs), taken at new diagnosis, from a patient treated with antithyroid drugs. The receptors come from a woman aged 18-29 years with Graves disease. CDR3s include the opening cysteine and the closing phenylalanine or tryptophan. D genes are given only for firm matches. Not every row has a clone size; where given, it reads once, few, many or a size class.

clone size | J gene | V gene | D gene | CDR3 DNA | CDR3 protein
- | TRBJ2-3 | TRBV7-3 | TRBD2 | TGTGCCAGCAGTATAGCGGGAGTTCGCACAGATACGCAGTATTTT | CASSIAGVRTDTQYF
many | TRBJ2-1 | TRBV29-1 | - | TGCAGCGCGTTCGTGGACAATGAGCAGTTCTTC | CSAFVDNEQFF
few | TRBJ2-7 | TRBV2 | - | TGCGCCAGCAGTGATGGGTCGAGTATGGAGCAGTACTTC | CASSDGSSMEQYF
- | TRBJ1-1 | TRBV7-2 | - | TGTGCCAGCAGGGAGGGCACTGAAGCTTTCTTT | CASREGTEAFF
- | TRBJ2-7 | TRBV6-1 | TRBD1 | TGTGCCAGCAGTGCCGGGACAGAAGCCGTCTACGAGCAGTACTTC | CASSAGTEAVYEQYF
- | TRBJ2-7 | TRBV5-6 | TRBD2 | TGTGCCAGCAGCTTAACTAGCGGGACTAGTGAGCAGTACTTC | CASSLTSGTSEQYF
- | TRBJ1-3 | TRBV4-1 | TRBD1 | TGCGCCAGCAGCCAAGATTCAGGGGGCTCCGGAAACACCATATATTTT | CASSQDSGGSGNTIYF
few | TRBJ2-5 | TRBV6-1 | TRBD1 | TGTGCCAGCACGGAACCGGGACAGGCGGAGACCCAGTACTTC | CASTEPGQAETQYF
many | TRBJ2-1 | TRBV28 | - | TGTGCCAGCAGCCGGGGCGCGCGCTCCTACAATGAGCAGTTCTTC | CASSRGARSYNEQFF
many | TRBJ2-1 | TRBV27 | TRBD2 | TGTGCCAGCAGCCTTACTAGCGGGAGGCTCCAGGTCTTC | CASSLTSGRLQVF
- | TRBJ2-3 | TRBV5-1 | - | TGCGCCAGCAGCCCCCCGACAGCTAGCACAGATACGCAGTATTTT | CASSPPTASTDTQYF
many | TRBJ1-5 | TRBV20-1 | - | TGCAGTGCTAGAGATCAGCCACTATATAGCAATCAGCCCCAGCATTTT | CSARDQPLYSNQPQHF
many | TRBJ1-4 | TRBV10-3 | TRBD1 | TGTGCCATCAGTGAGTCTATTCCGGGACAGGGAAATGAAAAACTGTTTTTT | CAISESIPGQGNEKLFF
- | TRBJ1-5 | TRBV20-1 | TRBD1 | TGCAGTGCTAGCACCTGGGACAGTTATCAGCCCCAGCATTTT | CSASTWDSYQPQHF